The 18 T cell receptor beta chains presented below share a single source sample, sequenced in a study of beta chain features in type 1 diabetes. General study findings and limits: Significant though moderate, a shortening of TCRB CDR3s appeared in all four CD4+ subsets of Type 1 diabetes patients.

The study reverse transcribed the entire isolated RNA, so it sequenced expressed TCRB transcripts. The table came from immunoSEQ multiplex PCR; TCRdb's copy has only in-frame clones and leaves some out. The data show roughly 400,000 clones, around 10% seen once. These receptors' antigens are unknown. The specimen sequenced was central memory CD4+ T cells from blood. The origin of the receptors is a man younger than 45 with type 1 diabetes.

V usage is TRBV6-5 and J usage is TRBJ2-4; D gene ambiguous. Trimming pared 7 bases from V and 10 bases from J, leaving 14 bases between. The CDR3 runs 12 residues. In germline, CDR1 is MNHEY, CDR2 SVGAGI. In DNA form, the CDR3 reads TGTGCCAGCAAGAGAGGAGAGAATATTCAGTACTTC. Its protein is CASKRGENIQYF.

This clone was detected only a few times. CDR3 sequence reads: CASRNRGLLTNEQFF. CDR3 DNA: TGTGCCAGCAGAAACAGGGGACTCCTTACAAATGAGCAGTTCTTC. The rearrangement joins TRBV28 to TRBJ2-1; the D gene is possibly TRBD1 (7 bases). CDR1 and CDR2 from the germline V gene are MDHEN and SYDVKM. The CDR3 is 15 amino acids. Trimming removed 6 bases at V and 7 bases at J, with 19 bases between.

This clone appeared a few times. The chain combines TRBV11-2 with TRBJ1-3; maybe TRBD1 (6 bases). Trimming removed 5 bases at V and 3 bases at J, with 11 bases between. The CDR3 sequence is 14 residues long. Germline-derived CDR1 and CDR2 are SGHAT and FQNNGV. This CDR3 is CASSQQGGGNTIYF. As DNA, the CDR3 is TGTGCCAGCAGCCAACAGGGTGGTGGAAACACCATATATTTT.

This clone appeared many times. This chain links TRBV18 with TRBJ1-1; tentatively, D is TRBD1 (6 bases). Per the germline V gene, CDR1 is KGHSH and CDR2 is LQKENI. The germline V and J ends were trimmed by 3 bases and 5 bases, with 19 bases remaining between them. The CDR3 totals 16 residues. CDR3 in DNA: TGTGCCAGCTCACCCACGGGGGCCCGAGGGTTGACTGAAGCTTTCTTT. It specifies CASSPTGARGLTEAFF.

This clone was recorded a few times. This chain uses TRBV28 with TRBJ2-2; D not certain. With 3 bases removed from V and 6 bases from J, the gap between germline ends came to 8 bases. This CDR3 region has 13 residues. Germline V gives CDR1 MDHEN, CDR2 SYDVKM. The CDR3 here is CASSLRRAGELFF. As DNA, the CDR3 is TGTGCCAGCAGTTTGAGAAGGGCCGGGGAGCTGTTTTTT.

This clone was observed a handful of times. V is TRBV5-1 and J is TRBJ2-7; TRBD2 aligns across 10 bases. This CDR3 is 20 amino acids long. J was trimmed by 7 bases and V by 0 bases; bases with no gene match: 22. CDR1 SGHRS and CDR2 YFSETQ come from the germline V gene. The DNA for the CDR3 is TGCGCCAGCAGCTTGGTCTCGGTGGGAAACCTAGCGGGAGATATGCAAGAGCAGTACTTC. Its protein product is CASSLVSVGNLAGDMQEQYF.

This clone was counted a few times. The chain has TRBV10-2 and TRBJ2-1; TRBD1 matches 9 bases. The germline V gene encodes CDR1 WSHSY and CDR2 SAAADI. The CDR3 runs to 14 residues. The J segment lost 8 bases and the V segment lost 6 bases, leaving 8 bases of the junction unmatched. CDR3 region: CASRAGTGTYEQFF. As DNA, the CDR3 is TGCGCCAGCAGAGCCGGGACAGGGACCTATGAGCAGTTCTTC.

This clone came up a few times. The V and J genes are TRBV6-1 and TRBJ1-2; TRBD1 aligns across 9 bases. Germline CDR1 reads MNHNS; CDR2 reads SASEGT. The CDR3 consists of 14 residues. V dropped 6 bases and J dropped 8; count of bases not matched to a gene: 10. The CDR3 spells CASRRTGGVEGYTF. The CDR3 bases are TGTGCCAGCAGACGTACAGGGGGCGTCGAGGGCTACACCTTC.

This rearrangement joins TRBV6-5 to TRBJ2-4; possibly TRBD2 for D (6 bases). CDR1 MNHEY and CDR2 SVGAGI come from the germline V gene. The length of the CDR3 is 15 residues. V lost 0 bases and J 6 bases, leaving 12 bases between the germline ends. The CDR3 DNA reads TGTGCCAGCAGTTACTCGGGAGGCCCCGGAAACATTCAGTACTTC. The encoded protein is CASSYSGGPGNIQYF.

Turning to this clone: An end of the junction does not agree with germline; a read error may underlie this. V is TRBV13 and J is TRBJ2-1, with D possibly TRBD2 on 5 matching bases. The CDR3 loop spans 15 amino acids. The germline gives CDR1 PRHDT, CDR2 FYEKMQ (reference sequence). CDR3 residues: CASSPQQRIYNEQFF. Written as DNA, the CDR3 is TGCGCCAGCAGCCCCCAGCAGCGGATCTACAATGAGCAGTTCTTC.

Note on this clone: The junction departs from the called germline gene at one end, perhaps through a read error. The J gene is TRBJ1-1, the V gene TRBV20-1; D not certain. The CDR3 covers 11 residues. Germline V lookup: CDR1 DFQATT, CDR2 SNEGSKA (reference sequence). CDR3: CGASLDEKAFF. CDR3 DNA sequence: TGCGGTGCTAGCCTCGACGAGAAAGCTTTCTTT.

This clone was counted only a few times. The V and J genes are TRBV5-1 and TRBJ2-7; 11 nucleotides line up with TRBD2. CDR1 and CDR2 (germline): SGHRS, YFSETQ. The CDR3 covers 14 residues. V lost 3 bases to trimming and J lost 6 bases; unmatched junction nucleotides: 5. Written as DNA, the CDR3 is TGCGCCAGCAGCTCAGGACTAGCGGGTGGCGAGCAGTACTTC. It specifies CASSSGLAGGEQYF.

This clone came up a few times. V is TRBV6-5 and J is TRBJ2-7; 9 nucleotides line up with TRBD2. V lost 10 bases, J lost 5 bases, and 15 bases stayed unmatched. The CDR3 sequence is 15 residues long. Germline lookup yields CDR1 MNHEY and CDR2 SVGAGI. The CDR3 DNA reads TGTGCCATCACCAAGGGACTAGCTGAGATCCACGAGCAGTACTTC. Its translation: CAITKGLAEIHEQYF.

This clone was picked up a small number of times. This chain links TRBV7-8 with TRBJ2-7, with 7 bases matching TRBD1. Germline V CDR1 and CDR2: SGHVS, FQNEAQ. The CDR3 covers 15 residues. The V segment lost 5 bases and the J segment 0 bases; nucleotides outside the gene matches: 7. Here the CDR3 DNA reads TGTGCCAGCAGCGCACGACAGGGAACCTCCTACGAGCAGTACTTC. The encoded protein is CASSARQGTSYEQYF.

As concerns this clone: Relative to the germline gene, one junction end is altered; a read error may explain this. V and J are TRBV29-1 and TRBJ2-2; 8 nucleotides align to TRBD2. Per germline, CDR1 SQVTM and CDR2 ANQGSEA. The CDR3 extends over 15 amino acids. CDR3 loop: CSVGGSGTNTGKLFF. For the CDR3, the DNA is TGCAGCGTAGGAGGTAGCGGGACGAACACCGGGAAGCTGTTTTTT.

This chain joins TRBV18 and TRBJ1-2; the match to TRBD1 covers 8 bases. The V gene's germline CDR1 is KGHSH and CDR2 LQKENI. CDR3 length equals 15 residues. The J segment lost 8 bases and the V segment lost 4 bases, leaving 12 bases of the junction unmatched. CDR3 bases: TGTGCCAGCTCACTCAATGGACAGGGCTTTGAAGGCTACACCTTC. Protein: CASSLNGQGFEGYTF.

This clone was seen only a few times. The rearrangement links TRBV7-2 to TRBJ2-7, with 9 bases fitting TRBD1. Trimming cost V 5 bases and J 7 bases; bases outside gene matches: 9. CDR3 length: 14 amino acids. In germline, CDR1 is SGHTA, CDR2 FQGNSA. The CDR3: CASSIGTGSGEQYF. The CDR3 coding sequence is TGTGCCAGCAGCATCGGGACAGGGTCTGGGGAGCAGTACTTC. The full variable domain, in which reference TRBV7-2 and TRBJ2-7 provide the parts outside the CDR3, is GAGVSQSPSNKVTEKGKDVELRCDPISGHTALYWYRQSLGQGLEFLIYFQGNSAPDKSGLPSDRFSAERTGGSVSTLTIQRTQQEDSAVYLCASSIGTGSGEQYFGPGTRLTVT.

This clone was observed a handful of times. The rearrangement joins TRBV7-2 to TRBJ2-7; TRBD2 matches 7 bases. The length of the CDR3 is 16 residues. CDR1 is SGHTA and CDR2 is FQGNSA in the germline V gene. V gave up 5 bases and J gave up 0 bases; unmatched junction bases: 10. The CDR3 DNA reads as TGTGCCAGCAGCGTCGCTAGCGGTCAAAGCTCCTACGAGCAGTACTTC. Protein sequence: CASSVASGQSSYEQYF. Using reference TRBV7-2 and TRBJ2-7 for the parts outside the CDR3, the full variable domain is GAGVSQSPSNKVTEKGKDVELRCDPISGHTALYWYRQSLGQGLEFLIYFQGNSAPDKSGLPSDRFSAERTGGSVSTLTIQRTQQEDSAVYLCASSVASGQSSYEQYFGPGTRLTVT.